The next 17 T cell receptor beta chains were all read from a single sample in a study of CD8+CD57+ T cells in acquired aplastic anemia (dated by TCRdb to between 2017 and 2018). Instrument on record: Illumina HiSeq 2000. TCR beta VDJ combination and CDR3 sequence profiling used genomic DNA as the template. TCRdb took the public reads, trimmed them with fastp at Q25, ran MiXCR for clone calling and kept in-frame beta chains. Under each unique CDR3 protein, matching rows form one entry showing the most common genes and DNA. This sample lists some 200,000 distinct CDR3 sequences; roughly 50% were detected once. The ten largest clones add up to 15% to 20% of the sample. Flow cytometry had shown CD8+CD57+ cell expansion in the patients selected for sequencing. The specimen was sorted CD4+, CD8+, or CD8+CD57+ T cells (not recorded which) from PBMCs. These receptors originate from a human donor with aplastic anemia.

The CDR3 region has the DNA TGTGCCAGCAGTGTAGGGACAGGGGGCAGTCAGCCCCAGCATTTT. It is translated as CASSVGTGGSQPQHF. The chain links TRBV12-3 or TRBV12-4 to TRBJ1-5; 12 bases line up with TRBD1. This CDR3 is 15 amino acids long. J was trimmed by 6 bases and V by 5 bases; bases with no gene match: 5.

This clonotype appeared many times. The rearrangement links TRBV29-1 to TRBJ2-6, with 14 bases matching TRBD2. J lost 0 bases, V lost 7 bases, and 5 bases had no gene match. This CDR3 spans 17 amino acids. Germline V gene lookup returns CDR1 SQVTM and CDR2 ANQGSEA. The CDR3 sequence is CSARLAGGPSGANVLTF. DNA for the CDR3: TGCAGCGCCAGACTAGCGGGGGGGCCCTCTGGGGCCAACGTCCTGACTTTC.

CDR3 nucleotides: TGTGCCAGCAAAGTTGGACGGGGGGAACGTCAGCCCCAGCATTTT. This encodes CASKVGRGERQPQHF. J is TRBJ1-5 and V is TRBV2, with D possibly matching TRBD1 (5 bases). Trimming removed 7 bases from V and 6 bases from J, with 19 bases in between. CDR3 size: 15 residues. The V gene's germline CDR1 is SNHLY and CDR2 FYNNEI.

The chain carries TRBV9 and TRBJ1-5; D may be TRBD1 (5 bases). The germline gives CDR1 SGDLS, CDR2 YYNGEE. This CDR3 is 15 amino acids long. V dropped 0 bases and J dropped 5 bases, with 12 bases sitting between them. This CDR3 is CASSVGGETYQPQHF. In nucleotides, the CDR3 is TGTGCCAGCAGCGTAGGGGGCGAGACTTATCAGCCCCAGCATTTT.

Concerning this clonotype: With a much larger clone just one base away, this may be a read error. J is TRBJ2-2 and V is TRBV5-6, with D possibly TRBD1 on 6 matching bases. CDR3 length: 15 residues. Germline V gene sequence: CDR1 SGHDT, CDR2 YYEEEE. This CDR3 is CASSFQARDTGELLF. Written as DNA, the CDR3 is TGTGCCAGCAGCTTCCAGGCGAGGGACACCGGGGAGCTGCTTTTT.

This clonotype was counted only a few times. V is TRBV20-1 and J is TRBJ2-5; D might be TRBD1 (5 bases). Germline V gene sequence: CDR1 DFQATT, CDR2 SNEGSKA (reference sequence). The CDR3 covers 13 residues. V lost 6 bases and J 1 base, leaving 12 bases between the germline ends. The CDR3 here is CSAGLGLQETQYF. CDR3 bases: TGCAGTGCCGGGCTGGGGCTCCAAGAGACCCAGTACTTC.

This clonotype was counted at least ten times. V is TRBV6-5 and J is TRBJ1-4, with no clear D. The germline CDR1 and CDR2 sequences are MNHEY and SVGAGI. V lost 9 bases and J lost 4, with 9 bases in between. This CDR3 comprises 12 residues. The CDR3 sequence: CASKRINEKLFF. The CDR3 DNA sequence: TGTGCCAGTAAGCGGATTAATGAAAAACTGTTTTTT.

CDR3 amino acids: CASSTYPGGTEAFF. Written as DNA, the CDR3 is TGTGCCAGTAGTACCTACCCAGGGGGCACTGAAGCTTTCTTT. This chain uses TRBV19 with TRBJ1-1, with 7 bases matching TRBD1. With V trimmed by 4 bases and J by 4 bases, 6 bases remained unmatched. CDR1 is LNHDA, CDR2 SQIVND, per germline (reference sequence). The CDR3 covers 14 residues.

The chain is built from TRBV7-9 and TRBJ1-6, with 8 positions matching TRBD1. The trim removed 3 bases at V and 8 bases at J, leaving 3 bases unmatched. The germline V gene encodes CDR1 SEHNR and CDR2 FQNEAQ (reference sequence). This CDR3 contains 14 residues. As DNA, the CDR3 is TGTGCCAGCAGCTTCGGGACAGGAGATTCACCCCTCCACTTT. As protein: CASSFGTGDSPLHF.

At least ten counts were recorded for this clonotype. V and J are TRBV5-1 and TRBJ2-3, with TRBD2 as a possible D gene (5 bases). The V and J ends lost 4 bases and 3 bases respectively, with 15 bases between them. The CDR3 contains 15 residues. CDR1 and CDR2 (germline): SGHRS, YFSETQ. CDR3 region: CASSRYFGVTDTQYF. DNA of the CDR3: TGCGCCAGCAGCCGGTACTTCGGGGTTACAGATACGCAGTATTTT. Full variable domain (rest looked up from reference TRBV5-1 and TRBJ2-3): KAGVTQTPRYLIKTRGQQVTLSCSPISGHRSVSWYQQTPGQGLQFLFEYFSETQRNKGNFPGRFSGRQFSNSRSEMNVSTLELGDSALYLCASSRYFGVTDTQYFGPGTRLTVL.

There are a few counts of this clonotype. The rearrangement joins TRBV11-2 to TRBJ2-2; D gene uncertain. Germline CDR1 reads SGHAT; CDR2 reads FQNNGV. Trimming took 0 bases from V and 6 from J, leaving 11 bases between them. CDR3 length equals 15 residues. The CDR3 loop reads CASSLDRARPGELFF. DNA for the CDR3: TGTGCCAGCAGCTTAGATCGCGCCCGCCCCGGGGAGCTGTTTTTT.

The chain carries TRBV7-6 and TRBJ2-7, with TRBD1 identical over 9 bases. There are 14 residues in the CDR3. After removal of 3 bases from V and 3 bases from J, the junction contained 3 bases not matched to a gene. Germline loops: CDR1 SGHVS, CDR2 FNYEAQ. For the CDR3, the DNA is TGTGCCAGCAGCTTTGGGACAGGGAGCTACGAGCAGTACTTC. This encodes CASSFGTGSYEQYF.

This clonotype was seen at least ten times. This rearrangement joins TRBV5-5 to TRBJ1-1; TRBD1 is a possible D gene (6 bases). Trimming took off 2 bases at V and 4 bases at J, with 15 bases between the two ends. Germline V gene data show CDR1 as SGHKS and CDR2 as YYEKEE (reference sequence). There are 15 residues in the CDR3. This CDR3 is CASSFDRPQSTEAFF. CDR3 sequence (DNA): TGTGCCAGCAGCTTCGACAGGCCCCAGTCCACTGAAGCTTTCTTT.

The chain is built from TRBV27 and TRBJ2-7, with 7 bases matching TRBD1. V shed 11 bases, J shed 2 bases, and the junction held 9 bases outside the gene matches. The CDR3 loop spans 13 amino acids. CDR1 MNHEY and CDR2 SMNVEV come from the germline V gene (reference sequence). The CDR3 spells CARGWGQPYEQYF. CDR3 sequence (DNA): TGTGCCCGAGGATGGGGACAGCCCTACGAGCAGTACTTC.

The chain joins TRBV20-1 to TRBJ2-1; 8 bases match TRBD1. With 5 bases clipped from V and 6 bases from J, the junction kept 3 bases outside the gene matches. The length of the CDR3 is 12 residues. The germline V gene encodes CDR1 DFQATT and CDR2 SNEGSKA (reference sequence). The CDR3 spells CSASDRGNEQFF. The CDR3 coding sequence is TGCAGTGCTTCAGACAGGGGCAATGAGCAGTTCTTC.

Remarks on this clonotype: One base away lies a much larger clone, so this may be a sequencing read error. The chain carries TRBV12-3 or TRBV12-4 and TRBJ1-6, with TRBD1 identical over 7 bases. The CDR3 has 15 amino acids. CDR3 DNA sequence: TGTGCCAGCAGCCCAGTGACAGGGCTTAATTCACCCCCCCACTTT. This encodes CASSPVTGLNSPPHF.

This clonotype has at least ten counts. This CDR3 reads CASSGGTGATYEQYF. Written as DNA, the CDR3 is TGCGCCAGCAGTGGGGGGACAGGGGCAACCTACGAGCAGTACTTC. The V and J genes are TRBV10-2 and TRBJ2-7, with 10 bases that match TRBD1. This CDR3 has 15 residues. CDR1 WSHSY and CDR2 SAAADI come from the germline V gene. The ends lost 4 bases at V and 2 bases at J; junction bases unmatched: 5.